This is a list of T cell receptor beta chains from one sample in a study of T cell repertoires in cytomegalovirus infection. Their antigens are not known. Each CDR3 protein is one row after TCRdb ran MiXCR on the reads. The sample consists of 20,000 to 25,000 distinct CDR3 sequences, 42% of them appearing once. The sequenced sample was CD8+ T cells from cultured PBMCs, obtained from culture after CMV antigen stimulation. All receptors come from a human donor in good health (CMV status not recorded). Some clones in this sample may be carry-over from other donors' samples. Each CDR3 is given with its conserved first and last residue. Each record gives: V gene, D gene, clone size, J gene, CDR3 DNA, CDR3 protein. D genes are given only for firm matches. For some rows the clone size is stated as once, few or many, or as a class when expanded; others skip it.

TRBV5-1	TRBD1	few	TRBJ2-2	TGCGCCAGCAGGAACCGGGACAGGGTGTCCGGGGAGCTGTTTTTT	CASRNRDRVSGELFF
TRBV20-1	TRBD2	NA	TRBJ2-2	TGCAGTGCTAGAGGGTCCGAGCGGGAGAACACCGGGGAGCTGTTTTTT	CSARGSERENTGELFF
TRBV6-2/TRBV6-3	TRBD2	NA	TRBJ2-1	TGTGCCAGCAGTTACTCTATGGGGGGGAGTGAGCAGTTCTTC	CASSYSMGGSEQFF
TRBV5-1	NA	NA	TRBJ2-1	TGCGCCAGCAGCGCAGACTCGGGACTCCCCGAGCAGTTCTTC	CASSADSGLPEQFF
TRBV7-9	NA	NA	TRBJ1-1	TGTGCCAGCAGCCCGAGACAGAATACCATGAACACTGAAGCTTTCTTT	CASSPRQNTMNTEAFF
TRBV28	NA	NA	TRBJ1-5	TGTGCCAGCATGTCCCGGACGCTTAGCAATCAGCCCCAGCATTTT	CASMSRTLSNQPQHF
TRBV20-1	NA	NA	TRBJ2-7	TGCAGTGCTAGAGATCGTCGGGGATCCTACGAGCAGTACTTC	CSARDRRGSYEQYF
TRBV11-2	TRBD1	NA	TRBJ1-1	TGTGCCAGCAGCAGATGGGACAGGGGGAAAACTGAAGCTTTCTTT	CASSRWDRGKTEAFF
TRBV2	TRBD2	few	TRBJ2-5	TGTGCCAGCAGTGTGGGCGGGGGCCAAGAGACCCAGTACTTC	CASSVGGGQETQYF
TRBV11-1	NA	NA	TRBJ1-5	TGTGCCAGCAGCTTAAGCGGCAATCAGCCCCAGCATTTT	CASSLSGNQPQHF
TRBV6-2/TRBV6-3	NA	NA	TRBJ2-1	TGCGCCACGGAGGGGTCGGGCTCCTACAATGAGCAGTTCTTC	CATEGSGSYNEQFF
TRBV20-1	TRBD2	NA	TRBJ2-7	TGCAGTGCTAGAGATCGGCTTGTGACGGGAGGAAGGGACGAGCAGTACTTC	CSARDRLVTGGRDEQYF
TRBV6-2/TRBV6-3	TRBD1	NA	TRBJ2-7	TGTGCCAGCAGTCCGACAGGGAAAACCTACGAGCAGTACTTC	CASSPTGKTYEQYF
TRBV7-8	NA	NA	TRBJ2-7	TGTGCCAGCAGCCGTCAGCGAGAAGGCTCCTACGAGCAGTACTTC	CASSRQREGSYEQYF
TRBV12-3/TRBV12-4	NA	few	TRBJ2-4	TGTGCCAGCAGTTTCCCCGTCCCGGCTGGCCAAAACATTCAGTACTTC	CASSFPVPAGQNIQYF
TRBV11-2	NA	NA	TRBJ2-3	TGTGCCAGCAGACCTCATATAGCGCATACCTTAGATACGCAGTATTTT	CASRPHIAHTLDTQYF
TRBV4-2	TRBD1	few	TRBJ1-1	TGTGCCAGCAGCCCTTTTACAGGGGTGAACACTGAAGCTTTCTTT	CASSPFTGVNTEAFF
TRBV7-2	NA	NA	TRBJ2-1	TGTGCCAGCAGCTTAGCGCTAAGACTAGTCTACAATGAGCAGTTCTTC	CASSLALRLVYNEQFF
TRBV4-3	TRBD2	NA	TRBJ2-1	TGCGCCAGCAGCCAAGATGGCATAGCGGGGGCCTACAATGAGCAGTTCTTC	CASSQDGIAGAYNEQFF
TRBV4-3	TRBD1	few	TRBJ2-7	TGCGCCAGCAGCCAAGACTCAGCTAGCGTCAGGGGGCTGTACTTC	CASSQDSASVRGLYF
TRBV12-3/TRBV12-4	TRBD1	NA	TRBJ2-7	TGTGCCAGCAGGGGACAGTCCTACGAGCAGTACTTC	CASRGQSYEQYF
TRBV7-8	NA	NA	TRBJ2-2	TGTGCCAGCAGCTTGCAGGCGGCGAACACCGGGGAGCTGTTTTTT	CASSLQAANTGELFF
TRBV4-3	TRBD1	few	TRBJ1-1	TGCGCCAGCAGCCAAGATGTTGACAGGGAAGTTTACACTGAAGCTTTCTTT	CASSQDVDREVYTEAFF
TRBV5-1	TRBD1	NA	TRBJ2-3	TGCGCCAGCAGCCCGGGACAGGGAAGGGATACGCAGTATTTT	CASSPGQGRDTQYF
TRBV27	NA	NA	TRBJ1-5	TGTGCCAGCAGTTATCAGGGTTCCAATCAGCCCCAGCATTTT	CASSYQGSNQPQHF
TRBV20-1	TRBD1	few	TRBJ1-6	TGCAGTGCTAGAGATGTGAGACAGGGGGCTTCCGATTCACCCCTCCACTTT	CSARDVRQGASDSPLHF
TRBV27	NA	NA	TRBJ1-5	TGTGCCAGCAGTTTAAAGGTAAATCAGCCCCAGCATTTT	CASSLKVNQPQHF
TRBV7-2	NA	NA	TRBJ1-2	TGTGCCAGCAGCTCCCCCGGTTCAAGCTATGGCTACACCTTC	CASSSPGSSYGYTF
TRBV27	TRBD1	once	TRBJ2-7	TGTGCCAGCAGTCTTAATCCACAGGGGGCGACGTCCGAGCAGTACTTC	CASSLNPQGATSEQYF
TRBV7-8	TRBD1	NA	TRBJ2-7	TGTGCCAGCACCTTGTCGGGACAGGGTTCCTACGAGCAGTACTTC	CASTLSGQGSYEQYF
TRBV6-6	NA	NA	TRBJ2-7	TGTGCCAGCAGTTACTTAGGCAGGGCCTCCTACGAGCAGTACTTC	CASSYLGRASYEQYF
TRBV7-8	TRBD1	few	TRBJ1-2	TGTGCCAGCAGCTTAGCACAGGGACAGAAAAACTATGGCTACACCTTC	CASSLAQGQKNYGYTF
TRBV7-2	NA	few	TRBJ2-3	TGTGCCAGCAGCCCTCGGGCCTCCTCCATCGCCGCAGATACGCAGTATTTT	CASSPRASSIAADTQYF
TRBV11-3	NA	NA	TRBJ2-6	TGTGCCAGCAGCCCTAGAGTGACTGGGGCCAACGTCCTGACTTTC	CASSPRVTGANVLTF
TRBV7-6	TRBD2	NA	TRBJ2-1	TGTGCCAGCGGCTTAAGGTTGGGCGGGAGCGGAAACAATGAGCAGTTCTTC	CASGLRLGGSGNNEQFF
TRBV12-3/TRBV12-4	NA	once	TRBJ1-2	TGTGCCAGTGCCCGGCTCGCGTCAGAGTCGTACACCTTC	CASARLASESYTF
TRBV29-1	TRBD2	NA	TRBJ2-7	TGCAGCGTTGTACTAGCGGGGGTGGACGAGCAGTACTTC	CSVVLAGVDEQYF
TRBV7-6	TRBD1	NA	TRBJ1-4	TGTGCCAGCAGCCGGGACAGAACTAATGAAAAACTGTTTTTT	CASSRDRTNEKLFF
TRBV6-1	TRBD1	few	TRBJ1-2	TGTGCCAGCAGCCCCGTCAAACAGGGGTACTATGGCTACACCTTC	CASSPVKQGYYGYTF
TRBV7-9	NA	NA	TRBJ2-3	TGTGCCATCACGGAGGGGGCTTGGGGCGGGACAGAAGGCACAGATACGCAGTATTTT	CAITEGAWGGTEGTDTQYF
TRBV7-6	TRBD2	few	TRBJ2-3	TGTGCCAGCAGCTTAGGTCGAGCGGGGTCGCGCACAGATACGCAGTATTTT	CASSLGRAGSRTDTQYF
TRBV7-2	TRBD2	few	TRBJ2-5	TGTGCCACCAAACCTGGGGGGGGACAAGAGACCCAGTACTTC	CATKPGGGQETQYF
TRBV7-6	NA	few	TRBJ2-1	TGTGCCAGCAGCTTAGCGGTCTACAATGAGCAGTTCTTC	CASSLAVYNEQFF
TRBV4-3	TRBD1	NA	TRBJ2-1	TGCGCCAGCAGCCAAGATCCCCCTGGACAGGGCTCCTACAATGAGCAGTTCTTC	CASSQDPPGQGSYNEQFF
TRBV7-9	TRBD1	NA	TRBJ2-1	TGTGCCACCGCCCGACAGGGCTCCTACAATGAGCAGTTCTTC	CATARQGSYNEQFF
TRBV27	NA	few	TRBJ2-5	TGTGCCAGCAGTCCGGGGGGCGTGGAGACCCAGTACTTC	CASSPGGVETQYF
TRBV4-1	NA	NA	TRBJ1-1	TGCGCCAGCAGCCAAGAGGGTTTAGGCAGTGTGAACACTGAAGCTTTCTTT	CASSQEGLGSVNTEAFF
TRBV6-1	NA	NA	TRBJ2-7	TGTGCCAGCAGTGAAGGGATAGAATTCTACGAGCAGTACTTC	CASSEGIEFYEQYF
TRBV7-2	TRBD2	NA	TRBJ2-2	TGTGCCAGCAGCTTAGTCGTTAGCGGGATTGTCGGGGAGCTGTTTTTT	CASSLVVSGIVGELFF
TRBV7-2	NA	many	TRBJ2-5	TGTGCCAGCAGCTCGACTATCCAAGAGACCCAGTACTTC	CASSSTIQETQYF
TRBV7-8	NA	NA	TRBJ1-5	TGTGCCAGCAGCGTGGAGGATGACCATTTGTATCAGCCCCAGCATTTT	CASSVEDDHLYQPQHF
TRBV4-1	NA	NA	TRBJ1-4	TGTGCCAGCAGCCAAGGTTGGCGGGAAAAACTGTTTTTT	CASSQGWREKLFF
TRBV7-8	TRBD1	many	TRBJ1-5	TGTGCCAGCAGGGGGACAGGGAATAGCAATCAGCCCCAGCATTTT	CASRGTGNSNQPQHF